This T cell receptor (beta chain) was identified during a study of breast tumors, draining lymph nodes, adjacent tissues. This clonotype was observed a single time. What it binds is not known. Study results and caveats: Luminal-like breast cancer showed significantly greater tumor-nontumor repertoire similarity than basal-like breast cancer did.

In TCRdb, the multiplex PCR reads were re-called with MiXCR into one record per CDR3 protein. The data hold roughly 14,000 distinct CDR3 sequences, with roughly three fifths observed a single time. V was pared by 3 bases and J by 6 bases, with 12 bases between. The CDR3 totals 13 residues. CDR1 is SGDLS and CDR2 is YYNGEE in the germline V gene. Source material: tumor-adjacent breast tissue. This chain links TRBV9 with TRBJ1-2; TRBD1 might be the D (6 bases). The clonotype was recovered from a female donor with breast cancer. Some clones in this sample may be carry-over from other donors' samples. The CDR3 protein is CASSGENRDGYTF. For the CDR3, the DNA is TGTGCCAGCAGCGGGGAAAACAGGGATGGCTACACCTTC.